At least ten counts were recorded for the clone carrying this T cell receptor beta chain. As to time point: newly diagnosed GD, antithyroid drugs for less than 3 months. PBMC-derived RNA was used for the TCR library. Each of the patients was recruited from an endocrinology department situated in Xi'an, China. The collection involved drawing approximately 9.9 milliliters of peripheral blood into EDTA tubes. The sample comes from a study of regulatory T cells in long-lasting Graves disease. On the study more broadly: Antithyroid drugs had been taken by newly diagnosed Graves' patients for under 3 months.

The CDR3 covers 16 residues. V was cut by 1 base and J by 3 bases, with 13 bases left in between. Germline V gives CDR1 MDHEN, CDR2 SYDVKM. With iRepertoire HTBI primers and Arm-PCR of CDR3 regions, TCR beta libraries were built. A single record per CDR3 protein comes from TCRdb applying MiXCR to the multiplex PCR reads. Here the sample spans under 300,000 distinct CDR3 sequences, about a sixth being singletons. The source was peripheral blood mononuclear cells (PBMCs), collected at new diagnosis, from a patient treated with antithyroid drugs. The chain joins TRBV28 to TRBJ1-5; no reliable D call. The TCR originated in a female donor with Graves disease. The CDR3 reads CASSLFGGNDNQPQHF. The DNA of the CDR3 is TGTGCCAGCAGTTTATTCGGTGGGAACGACAATCAGCCCCAGCATTTT.